This T cell receptor (beta chain) was identified during a study of shared clonotypes between healthy human individuals. Using immunoSEQ multiplex PCR, the repertoire was profiled, and TCRdb retains in-frame clones only, with some absent. The sample lists about a million clones, approximately 80% seen once, with over 0.8% in the top ten. In regard to this clone: The antigen is not known.

V lost 0 bases and J 2 bases, leaving 5 bases between the germline ends. Per the germline V gene, CDR1 is SEHNR and CDR2 is FQNEAQ (reference sequence). The CDR3 is 14 residues long. Regarding the study as a whole: Non-shared clonotypes were found to have lower generation probabilities than the clonotypes that were shared by all four of the sorted-subset donors.

The specimen was memory CD4+ T cells from PBMCs. Subset meaning: CD45RA-negative fraction. The clonotype was recovered from a man aged 18 to 30 in good health. Some clones in this sample may be carry-over from other donors' samples. The chain joins TRBV7-9 to TRBJ1-5, with no clear D. The CDR3 here is CASSLASGNQPQHF. The CDR3 DNA follows: TGTGCCAGCAGCTTAGCCAGTGGCAATCAGCCCCAGCATTTT. The variable domain in full, completed from reference TRBV7-9 and TRBJ1-5, reads DTGVSQNPRHKITKRGQNVTFRCDPISEHNRLYWYRQTLGQGPEFLTYFQNEAQLEKSRLLSDRFSAERPKGSFSTLEIQRTEQGDSAMYLCASSLASGNQPQHFGDGTRLSIL.